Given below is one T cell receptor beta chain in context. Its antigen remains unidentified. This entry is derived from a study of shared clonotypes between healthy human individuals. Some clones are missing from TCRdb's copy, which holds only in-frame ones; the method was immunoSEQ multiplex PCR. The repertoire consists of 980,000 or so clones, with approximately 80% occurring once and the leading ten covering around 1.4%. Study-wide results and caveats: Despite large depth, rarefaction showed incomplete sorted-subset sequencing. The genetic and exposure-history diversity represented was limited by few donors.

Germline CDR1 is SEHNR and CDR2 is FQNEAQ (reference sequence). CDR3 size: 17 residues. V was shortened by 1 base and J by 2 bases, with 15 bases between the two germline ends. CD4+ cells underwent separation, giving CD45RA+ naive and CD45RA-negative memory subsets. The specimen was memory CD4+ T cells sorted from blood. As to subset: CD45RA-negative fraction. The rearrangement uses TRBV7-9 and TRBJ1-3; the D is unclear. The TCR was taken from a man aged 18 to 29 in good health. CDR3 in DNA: TGTGCCAGCAGCTTAGGGGAGAACACCTTAACTGGAAACACCATATATTTT. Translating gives CASSLGENTLTGNTIYF.